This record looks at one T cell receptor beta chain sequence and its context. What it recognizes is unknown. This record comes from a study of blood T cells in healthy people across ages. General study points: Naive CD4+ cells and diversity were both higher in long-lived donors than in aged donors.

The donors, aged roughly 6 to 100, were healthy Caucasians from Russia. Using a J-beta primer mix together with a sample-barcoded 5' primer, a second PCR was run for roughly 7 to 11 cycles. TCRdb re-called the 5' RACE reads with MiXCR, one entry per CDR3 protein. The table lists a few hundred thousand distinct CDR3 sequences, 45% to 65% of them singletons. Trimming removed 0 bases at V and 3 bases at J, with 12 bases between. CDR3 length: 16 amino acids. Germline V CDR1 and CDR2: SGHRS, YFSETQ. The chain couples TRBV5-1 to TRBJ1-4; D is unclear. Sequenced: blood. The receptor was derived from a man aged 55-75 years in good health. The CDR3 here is CASSLEGPGANEKLFF. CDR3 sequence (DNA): TGCGCCAGCAGCTTGGAGGGCCCCGGGGCTAATGAAAAACTGTTTTTT.